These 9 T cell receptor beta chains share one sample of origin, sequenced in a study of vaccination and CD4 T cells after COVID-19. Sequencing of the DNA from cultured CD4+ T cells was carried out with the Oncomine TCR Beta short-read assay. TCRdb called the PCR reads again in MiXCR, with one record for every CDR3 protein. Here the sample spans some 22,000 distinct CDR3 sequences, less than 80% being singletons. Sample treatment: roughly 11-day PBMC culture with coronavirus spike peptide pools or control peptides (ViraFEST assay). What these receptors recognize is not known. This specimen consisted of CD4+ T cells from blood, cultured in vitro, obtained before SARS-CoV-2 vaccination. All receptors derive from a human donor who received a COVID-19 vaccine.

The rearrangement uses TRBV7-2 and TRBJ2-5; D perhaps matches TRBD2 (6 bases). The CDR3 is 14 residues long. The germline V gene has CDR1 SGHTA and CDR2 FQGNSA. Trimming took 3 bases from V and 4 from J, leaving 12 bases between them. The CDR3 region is CASSLEGPGETQYF. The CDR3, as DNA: TGTGCCAGCAGCTTGGAGGGACCGGGAGAGACCCAGTACTTC.

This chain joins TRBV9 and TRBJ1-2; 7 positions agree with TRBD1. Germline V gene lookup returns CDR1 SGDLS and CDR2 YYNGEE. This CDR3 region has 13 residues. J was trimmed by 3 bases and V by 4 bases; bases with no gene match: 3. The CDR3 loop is CASSLTGDYGYTF. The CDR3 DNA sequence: TGTGCCAGCAGCCTCACAGGGGACTATGGCTACACCTTC.

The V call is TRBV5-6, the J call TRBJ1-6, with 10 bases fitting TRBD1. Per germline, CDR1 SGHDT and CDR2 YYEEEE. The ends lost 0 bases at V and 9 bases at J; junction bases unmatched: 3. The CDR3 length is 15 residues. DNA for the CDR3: TGTGCCAGCAGCTTGGCGGACAGGGGGTTTTCACCCCTCCACTTT. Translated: CASSLADRGFSPLHF.

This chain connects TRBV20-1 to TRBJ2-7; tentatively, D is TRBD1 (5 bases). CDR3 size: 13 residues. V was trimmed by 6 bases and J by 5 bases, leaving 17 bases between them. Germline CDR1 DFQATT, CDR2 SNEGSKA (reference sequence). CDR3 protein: CSALRQGVNEQYF. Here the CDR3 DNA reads TGCAGTGCCCTGCGGCAGGGCGTCAACGAGCAGTACTTC.

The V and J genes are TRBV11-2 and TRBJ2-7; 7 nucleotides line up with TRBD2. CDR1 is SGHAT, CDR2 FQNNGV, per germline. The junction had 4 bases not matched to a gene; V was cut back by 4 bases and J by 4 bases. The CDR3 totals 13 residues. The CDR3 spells CASSSGGIYEQYF. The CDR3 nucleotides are TGTGCCAGCAGCTCCGGGGGGATTTACGAGCAGTACTTC.

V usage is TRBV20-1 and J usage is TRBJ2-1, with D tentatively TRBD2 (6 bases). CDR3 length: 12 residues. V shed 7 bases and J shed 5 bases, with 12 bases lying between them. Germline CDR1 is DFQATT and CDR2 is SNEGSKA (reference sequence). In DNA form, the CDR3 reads TGCAGTGGCGCGGAGGGGAACAATGAGCAGTTCTTC. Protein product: CSGAEGNNEQFF.

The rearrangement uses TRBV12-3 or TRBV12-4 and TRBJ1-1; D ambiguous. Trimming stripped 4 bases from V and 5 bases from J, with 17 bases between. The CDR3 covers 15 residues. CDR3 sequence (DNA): TGTGCCAGCAGTTGGAGGAGGGAGTGGGCGACTGAAGCTTTCTTT. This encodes CASSWRREWATEAFF.

This CDR3 is CASSSGQGSQPQHF. CDR3 bases: TGTGCCAGCAGCTCGGGACAGGGTAGTCAGCCCCAGCATTTT. This rearrangement joins TRBV7-8 to TRBJ1-5; 9 bases fit TRBD1. Per germline, CDR1 SGHVS and CDR2 FQNEAQ. Unmatched junction bases numbered 4, after V lost 4 bases and J lost 6 bases. The CDR3 covers 14 residues.

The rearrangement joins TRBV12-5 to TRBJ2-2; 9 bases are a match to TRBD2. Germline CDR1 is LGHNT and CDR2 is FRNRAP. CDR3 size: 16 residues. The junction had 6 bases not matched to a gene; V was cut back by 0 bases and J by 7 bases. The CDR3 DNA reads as TGTGCTAGTGGTTTGGTAGCGGGGGGACTTCGCGGGGAGCTGTTTTTT. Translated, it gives CASGLVAGGLRGELFF.